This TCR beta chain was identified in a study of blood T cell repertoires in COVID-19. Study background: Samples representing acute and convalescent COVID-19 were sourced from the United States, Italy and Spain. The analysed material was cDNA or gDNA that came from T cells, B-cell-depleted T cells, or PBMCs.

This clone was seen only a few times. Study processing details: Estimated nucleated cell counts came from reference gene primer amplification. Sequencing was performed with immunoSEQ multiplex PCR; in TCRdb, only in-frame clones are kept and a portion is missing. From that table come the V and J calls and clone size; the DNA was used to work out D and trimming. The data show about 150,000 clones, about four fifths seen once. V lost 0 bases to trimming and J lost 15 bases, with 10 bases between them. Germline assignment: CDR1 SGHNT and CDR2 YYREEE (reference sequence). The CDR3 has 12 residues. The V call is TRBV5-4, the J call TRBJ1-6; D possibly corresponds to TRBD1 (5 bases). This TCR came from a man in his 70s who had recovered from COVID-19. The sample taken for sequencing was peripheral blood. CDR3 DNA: TGTGCCAGCAGCTTGGAGGAGGGGCACCTCCACTTT. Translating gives CASSLEEGHLHF.